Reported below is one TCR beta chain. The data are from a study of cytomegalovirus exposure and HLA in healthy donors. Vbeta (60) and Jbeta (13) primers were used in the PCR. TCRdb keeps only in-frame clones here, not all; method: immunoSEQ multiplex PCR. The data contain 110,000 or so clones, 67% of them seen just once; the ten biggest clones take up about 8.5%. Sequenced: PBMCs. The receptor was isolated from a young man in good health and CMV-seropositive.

The CDR3 coding sequence is TGTGCCAGCAGCGCACGAAAACAGGGTTGGGGGTCGGAAGCTTTCTTT. Its protein product is CASSARKQGWGSEAFF. The V and J genes are TRBV9 and TRBJ1-1, with D perhaps matching TRBD1 (6 bases). CDR1 and CDR2 from the germline V gene are SGDLS and YYNGEE. V lost 3 bases and J 8 bases, leaving 23 bases between the germline ends. CDR3 length equals 16 residues.